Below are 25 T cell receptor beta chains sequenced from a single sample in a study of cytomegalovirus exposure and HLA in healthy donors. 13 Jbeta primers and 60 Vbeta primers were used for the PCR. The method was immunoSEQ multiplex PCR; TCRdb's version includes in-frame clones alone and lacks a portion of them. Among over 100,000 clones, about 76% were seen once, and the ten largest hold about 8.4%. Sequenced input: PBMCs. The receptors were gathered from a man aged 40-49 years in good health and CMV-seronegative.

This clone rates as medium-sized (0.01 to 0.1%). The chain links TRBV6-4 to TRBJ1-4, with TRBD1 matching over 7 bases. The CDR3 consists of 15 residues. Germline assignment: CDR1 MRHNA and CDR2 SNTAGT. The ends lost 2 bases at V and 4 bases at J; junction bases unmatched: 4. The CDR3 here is CASSDGGTDNEKLFF. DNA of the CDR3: TGTGCCAGCAGTGACGGCGGGACAGATAATGAAAAACTGTTTTTT.

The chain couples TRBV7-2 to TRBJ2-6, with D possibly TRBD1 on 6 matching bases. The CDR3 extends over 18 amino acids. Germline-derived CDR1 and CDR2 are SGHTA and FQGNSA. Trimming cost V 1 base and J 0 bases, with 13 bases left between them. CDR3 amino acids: CASSLGMGAGSGANVLTF. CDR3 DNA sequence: TGTGCCAGCAGCTTAGGGATGGGGGCGGGCTCTGGGGCCAACGTCCTGACTTTC.

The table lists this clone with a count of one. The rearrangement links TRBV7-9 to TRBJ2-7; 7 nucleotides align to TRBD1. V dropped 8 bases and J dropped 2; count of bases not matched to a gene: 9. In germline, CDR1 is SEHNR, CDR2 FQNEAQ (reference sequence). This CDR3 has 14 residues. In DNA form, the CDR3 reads TGTGCCAGCGCCCTGACAGGGCCCCCCTACGAGCAGTACTTC. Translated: CASALTGPPYEQYF.

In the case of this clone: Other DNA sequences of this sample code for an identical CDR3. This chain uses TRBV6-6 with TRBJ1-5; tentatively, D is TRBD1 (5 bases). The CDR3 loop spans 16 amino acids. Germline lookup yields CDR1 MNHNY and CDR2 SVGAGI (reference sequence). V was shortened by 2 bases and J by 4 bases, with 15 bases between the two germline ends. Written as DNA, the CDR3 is TGTGCCAGCAGTTACGACGGCCCCAAGGGGAATCAGCCCCAGCATTTT. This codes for CASSYDGPKGNQPQHF.

CDR3 DNA: TGTGCCAGCAGCCCGGGGACTAGCGGGGGGACTACAGATACGCAGTATTTT. This encodes CASSPGTSGGTTDTQYF. The V call is TRBV11-2, the J call TRBJ2-3; TRBD2 agrees at 15 bases. This CDR3 contains 17 residues. The germline V gene has CDR1 SGHAT and CDR2 FQNNGV. With 5 bases clipped from V and 3 bases from J, the junction kept 6 bases outside the gene matches. Supplemented by reference TRBV11-2 and TRBJ2-3, the full variable domain reads EAGVAQSPRYKIIEKRQSVAFWCNPISGHATLYWYQQILGQGPKLLIQFQNNGVVDDSQLPKDRFSAERLKGVDSTLKIQPAKLEDSAVYLCASSPGTSGGTTDTQYFGPGTRLTVL.

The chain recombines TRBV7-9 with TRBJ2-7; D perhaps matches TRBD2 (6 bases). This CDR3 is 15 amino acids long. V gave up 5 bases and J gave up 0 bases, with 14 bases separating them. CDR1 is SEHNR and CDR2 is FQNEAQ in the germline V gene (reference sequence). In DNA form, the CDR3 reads TGTGCCAGCAGCGTTGTGGTCGGGGGCTCCTACGAGCAGTACTTC. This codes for CASSVVVGGSYEQYF.

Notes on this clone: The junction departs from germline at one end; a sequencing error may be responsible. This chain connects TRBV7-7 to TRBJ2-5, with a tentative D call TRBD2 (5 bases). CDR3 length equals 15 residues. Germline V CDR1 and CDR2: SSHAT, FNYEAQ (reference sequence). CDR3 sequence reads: CASSQLLDFQETQYF. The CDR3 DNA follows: TGTGCTAGCAGCCAGCTACTAGACTTCCAAGAGACCCAGTACTTC.

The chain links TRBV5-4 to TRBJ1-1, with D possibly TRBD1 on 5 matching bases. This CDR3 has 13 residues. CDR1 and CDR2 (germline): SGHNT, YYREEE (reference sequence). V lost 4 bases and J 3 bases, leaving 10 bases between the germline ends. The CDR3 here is CASSHSTDTEAFF. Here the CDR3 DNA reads TGTGCCAGCAGCCACTCGACAGACACTGAAGCTTTCTTT.

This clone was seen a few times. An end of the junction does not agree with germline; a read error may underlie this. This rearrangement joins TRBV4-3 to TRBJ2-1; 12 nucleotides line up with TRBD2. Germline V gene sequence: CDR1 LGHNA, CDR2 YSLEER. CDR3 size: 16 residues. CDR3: CASRQELAGGYREQFF. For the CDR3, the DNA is TGCGCCAGCAGGCAAGAGCTAGCGGGGGGGTACAGAGAGCAGTTCTTC.

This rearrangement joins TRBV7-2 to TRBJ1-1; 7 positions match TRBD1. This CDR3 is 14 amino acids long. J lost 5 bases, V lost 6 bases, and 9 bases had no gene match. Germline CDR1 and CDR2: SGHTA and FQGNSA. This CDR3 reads CASRQQGLKTEAFF. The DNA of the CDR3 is TGTGCCAGCAGGCAACAGGGGTTAAAAACTGAAGCTTTCTTT.

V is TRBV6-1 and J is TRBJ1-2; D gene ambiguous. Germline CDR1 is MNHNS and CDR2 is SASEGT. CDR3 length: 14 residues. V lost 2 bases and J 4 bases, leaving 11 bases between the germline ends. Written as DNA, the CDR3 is TGTGCCAGCAGTGAAATCGCAGGATCCTATGGCTACACCTTC. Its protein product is CASSEIAGSYGYTF.

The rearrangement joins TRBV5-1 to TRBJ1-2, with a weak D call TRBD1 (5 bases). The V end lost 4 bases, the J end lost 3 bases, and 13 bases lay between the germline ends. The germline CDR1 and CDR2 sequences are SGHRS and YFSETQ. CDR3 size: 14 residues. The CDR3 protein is CASSTGKGDYGYTF. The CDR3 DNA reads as TGCGCCAGCAGCACCGGAAAAGGGGACTATGGCTACACCTTC.

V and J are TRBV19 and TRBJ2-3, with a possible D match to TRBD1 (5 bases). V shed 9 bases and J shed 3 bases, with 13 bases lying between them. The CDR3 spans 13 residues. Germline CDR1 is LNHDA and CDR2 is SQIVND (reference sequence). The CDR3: CASKRKGTDTQYF. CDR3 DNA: TGTGCCAGCAAGAGGAAGGGGACAGATACGCAGTATTTT.

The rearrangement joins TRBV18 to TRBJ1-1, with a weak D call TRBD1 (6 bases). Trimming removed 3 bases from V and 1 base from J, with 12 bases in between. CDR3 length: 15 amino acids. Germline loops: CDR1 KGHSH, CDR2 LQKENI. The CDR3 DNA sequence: TGTGCCAGCTCACCCGAACAGGGTACGAACACTGAAGCTTTCTTT. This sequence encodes CASSPEQGTNTEAFF.

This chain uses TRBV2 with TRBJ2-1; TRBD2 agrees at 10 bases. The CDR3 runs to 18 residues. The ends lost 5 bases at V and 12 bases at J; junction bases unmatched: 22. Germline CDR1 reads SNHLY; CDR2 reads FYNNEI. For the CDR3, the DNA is TGTGCCAGCAGTTTCTCTGGGGGACTAGCGTCGGCCAAAAAGGGGCAGTTCTTC. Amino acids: CASSFSGGLASAKKGQFF.

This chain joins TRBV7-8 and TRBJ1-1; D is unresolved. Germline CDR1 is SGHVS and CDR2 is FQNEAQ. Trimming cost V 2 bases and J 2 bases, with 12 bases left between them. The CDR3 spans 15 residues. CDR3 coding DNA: TGTGCCAGCAGCTTAACAGATAACCGAAACACTGAAGCTTTCTTT. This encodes CASSLTDNRNTEAFF.

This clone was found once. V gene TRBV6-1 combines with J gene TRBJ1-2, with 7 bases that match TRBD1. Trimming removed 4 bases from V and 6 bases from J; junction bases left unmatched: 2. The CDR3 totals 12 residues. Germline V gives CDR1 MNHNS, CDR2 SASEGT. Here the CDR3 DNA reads TGTGCCAGCAGTGCAGACAGGGATGGCTACACCTTC. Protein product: CASSADRDGYTF.

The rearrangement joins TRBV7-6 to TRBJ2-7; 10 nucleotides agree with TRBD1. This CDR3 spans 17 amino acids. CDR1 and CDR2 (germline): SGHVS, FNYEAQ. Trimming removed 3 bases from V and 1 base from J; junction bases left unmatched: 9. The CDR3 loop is CASSLTGGPSVSYEQYF. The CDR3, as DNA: TGTGCCAGCAGCTTGACAGGGGGCCCAAGCGTTTCCTACGAGCAGTACTTC.

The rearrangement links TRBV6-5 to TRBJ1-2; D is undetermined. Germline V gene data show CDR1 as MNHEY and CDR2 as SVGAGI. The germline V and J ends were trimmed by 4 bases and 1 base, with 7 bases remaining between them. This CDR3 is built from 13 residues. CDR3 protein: CASSSRDNYGYTF. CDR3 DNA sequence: TGTGCCAGCAGTTCCCGGGATAACTATGGCTACACCTTC.

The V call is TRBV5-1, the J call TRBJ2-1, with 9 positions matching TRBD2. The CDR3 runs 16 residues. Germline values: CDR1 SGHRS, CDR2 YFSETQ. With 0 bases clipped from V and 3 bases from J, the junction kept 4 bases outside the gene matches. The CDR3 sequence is CASSLGSGGYYNEQFF. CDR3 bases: TGCGCCAGCAGCTTGGGTAGCGGGGGCTACTACAATGAGCAGTTCTTC.

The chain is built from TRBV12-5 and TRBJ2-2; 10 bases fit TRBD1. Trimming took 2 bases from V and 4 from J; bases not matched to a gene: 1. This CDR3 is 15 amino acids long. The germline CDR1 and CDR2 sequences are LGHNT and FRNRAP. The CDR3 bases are TGTGCTAGTGGTTTGTGGACAGGGGGCACCGGGGAGCTGTTTTTT. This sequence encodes CASGLWTGGTGELFF.

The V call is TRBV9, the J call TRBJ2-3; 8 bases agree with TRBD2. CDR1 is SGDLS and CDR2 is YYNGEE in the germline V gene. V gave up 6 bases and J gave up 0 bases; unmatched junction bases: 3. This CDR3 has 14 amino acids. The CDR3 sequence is CASTRGDSTDTQYF. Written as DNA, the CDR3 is TGTGCCAGCACGCGGGGGGACAGCACAGATACGCAGTATTTT. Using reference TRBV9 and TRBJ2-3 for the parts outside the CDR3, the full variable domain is DSGVTQTPKHLITATGQRVTLRCSPRSGDLSVYWYQQSLDQGLQFLIQYYNGEERAKGNILERFSAQQFPDLHSELNLSSLELGDSALYFCASTRGDSTDTQYFGPGTRLTVL.

This CDR3 is CASSVLAGLAGNEQFF. The CDR3 DNA follows: TGTGCCAGCAGCGTGTTAGCGGGACTAGCGGGCAATGAGCAGTTCTTC. The chain employs TRBV7-2 and TRBJ2-1, with 12 bases aligning to TRBD2. Germline trimming cut 5 bases from V and 6 bases from J; bases unmatched to any gene: 8. Germline V gene lookup returns CDR1 SGHTA and CDR2 FQGNSA. The CDR3 has 16 residues. Full variable domain (rest looked up from reference TRBV7-2 and TRBJ2-1): GAGVSQSPSNKVTEKGKDVELRCDPISGHTALYWYRQSLGQGLEFLIYFQGNSAPDKSGLPSDRFSAERTGGSVSTLTIQRTQQEDSAVYLCASSVLAGLAGNEQFFGPGTRLTVL.

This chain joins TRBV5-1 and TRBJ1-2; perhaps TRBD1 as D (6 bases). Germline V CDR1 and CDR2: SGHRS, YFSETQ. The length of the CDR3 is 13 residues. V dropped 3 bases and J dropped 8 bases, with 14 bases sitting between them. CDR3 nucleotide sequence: TGCGCCAGCAGCTCCCAACAGGGTGGAGGCTACACCTTC. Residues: CASSSQQGGGYTF.

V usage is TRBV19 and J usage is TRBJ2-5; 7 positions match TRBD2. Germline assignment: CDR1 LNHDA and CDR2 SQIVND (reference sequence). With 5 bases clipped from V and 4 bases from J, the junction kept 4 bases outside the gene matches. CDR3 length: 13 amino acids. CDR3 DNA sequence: TGTGCCAGTAGTTCCCGGGAGGTAGAGACCCAGTACTTC. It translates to CASSSREVETQYF.